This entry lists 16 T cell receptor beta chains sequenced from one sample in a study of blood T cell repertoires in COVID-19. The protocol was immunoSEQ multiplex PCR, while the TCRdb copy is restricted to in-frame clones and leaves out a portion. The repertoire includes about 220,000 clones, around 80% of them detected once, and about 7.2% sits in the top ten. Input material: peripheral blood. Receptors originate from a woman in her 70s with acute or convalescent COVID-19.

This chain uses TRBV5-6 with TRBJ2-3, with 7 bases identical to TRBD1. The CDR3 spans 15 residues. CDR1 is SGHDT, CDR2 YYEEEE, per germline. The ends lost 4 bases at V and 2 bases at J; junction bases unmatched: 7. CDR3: CASSPGQTLTDTQYF. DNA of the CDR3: TGTGCCAGCAGCCCGGGACAGACACTCACAGATACGCAGTATTTT.

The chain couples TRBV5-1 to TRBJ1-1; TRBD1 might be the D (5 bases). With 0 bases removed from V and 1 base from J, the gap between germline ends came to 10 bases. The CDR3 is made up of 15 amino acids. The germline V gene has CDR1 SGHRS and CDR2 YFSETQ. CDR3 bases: TGCGCCAGCAGCTTGGCAGGGTTATGGAACACTGAAGCTTTCTTT. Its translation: CASSLAGLWNTEAFF.

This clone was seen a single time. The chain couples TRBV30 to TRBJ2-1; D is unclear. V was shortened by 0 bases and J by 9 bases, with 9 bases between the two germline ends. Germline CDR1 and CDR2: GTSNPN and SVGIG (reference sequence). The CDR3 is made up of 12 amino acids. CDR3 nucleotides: TGTGCCTGGAGTGTTTTAGCCAGTGAGCAGTTCTTC. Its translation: CAWSVLASEQFF.

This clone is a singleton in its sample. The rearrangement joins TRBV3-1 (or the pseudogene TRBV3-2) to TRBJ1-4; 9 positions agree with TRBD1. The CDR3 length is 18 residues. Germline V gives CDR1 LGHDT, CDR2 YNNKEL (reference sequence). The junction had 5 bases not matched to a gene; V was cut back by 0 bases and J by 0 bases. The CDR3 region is CASSQEVWTGATNEKLFF. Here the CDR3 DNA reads TGTGCCAGCAGCCAAGAAGTTTGGACAGGGGCAACTAATGAAAAACTGTTTTTT.

CDR3 sequence (DNA): TGTGCCAGCAGCTCCCACAGGGGACAGACCTCCTACGAGCAGTACGTC. The encoded protein is CASSSHRGQTSYEQYV. V gene TRBV7-9 combines with J gene TRBJ2-7, with 7 bases that match TRBD1. This CDR3 is 16 amino acids long. J gave up 0 bases and V 4 bases, and 9 bases lay outside the gene matches. Germline V lookup: CDR1 SEHNR, CDR2 FQNEAQ (reference sequence).

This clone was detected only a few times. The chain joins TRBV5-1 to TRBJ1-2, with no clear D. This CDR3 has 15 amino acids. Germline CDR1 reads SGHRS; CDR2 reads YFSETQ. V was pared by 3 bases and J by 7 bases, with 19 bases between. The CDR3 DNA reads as TGCGCCAGCAGCTCTAGGTTGGCGGGAGAGGTTGGCTACACCTTC. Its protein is CASSSRLAGEVGYTF.

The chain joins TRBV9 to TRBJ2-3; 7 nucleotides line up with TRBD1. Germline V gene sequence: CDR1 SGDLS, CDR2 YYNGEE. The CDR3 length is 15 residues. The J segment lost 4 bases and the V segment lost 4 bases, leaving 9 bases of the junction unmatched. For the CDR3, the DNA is TGTGCCAGCAGCCCCGGGTACACAGGGGCAGATACGCAGTATTTT. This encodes CASSPGYTGADTQYF.

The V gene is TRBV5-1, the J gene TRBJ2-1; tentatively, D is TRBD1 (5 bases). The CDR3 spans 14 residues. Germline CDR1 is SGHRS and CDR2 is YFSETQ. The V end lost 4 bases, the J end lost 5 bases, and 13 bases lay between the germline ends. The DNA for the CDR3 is TGCGCCAGCAGCGAACAAGACAGAGACAATGAGCAGTTCTTC. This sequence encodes CASSEQDRDNEQFF.

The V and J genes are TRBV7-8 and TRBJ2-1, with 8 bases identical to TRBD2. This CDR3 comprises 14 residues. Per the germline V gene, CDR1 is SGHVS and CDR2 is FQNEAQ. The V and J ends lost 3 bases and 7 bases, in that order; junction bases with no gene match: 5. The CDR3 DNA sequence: TGTGCCAGCAGCTTGTATGGCGGGGGGAATGAGCAGTTCTTC. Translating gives CASSLYGGGNEQFF.

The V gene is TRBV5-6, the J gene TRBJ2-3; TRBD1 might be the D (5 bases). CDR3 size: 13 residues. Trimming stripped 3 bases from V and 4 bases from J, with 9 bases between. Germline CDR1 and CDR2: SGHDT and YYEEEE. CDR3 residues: CASSSLGPDTQYF. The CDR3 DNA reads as TGTGCCAGCAGCTCCCTGGGGCCAGATACGCAGTATTTT.

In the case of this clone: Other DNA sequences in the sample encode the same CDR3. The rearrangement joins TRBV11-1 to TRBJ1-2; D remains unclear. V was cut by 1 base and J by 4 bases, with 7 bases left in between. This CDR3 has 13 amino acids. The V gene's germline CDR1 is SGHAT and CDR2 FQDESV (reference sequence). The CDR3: CASSLGASYGYTF. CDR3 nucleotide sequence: TGTGCCAGCAGCTTAGGCGCGTCCTATGGCTACACCTTC.

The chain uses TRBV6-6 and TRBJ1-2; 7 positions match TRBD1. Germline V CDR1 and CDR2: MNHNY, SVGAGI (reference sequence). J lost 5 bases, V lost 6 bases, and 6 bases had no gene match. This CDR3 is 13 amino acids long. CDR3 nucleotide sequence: TGTGCCAGCAGGCCCGGGACAGATTATGGCTACACCTTC. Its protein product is CASRPGTDYGYTF.

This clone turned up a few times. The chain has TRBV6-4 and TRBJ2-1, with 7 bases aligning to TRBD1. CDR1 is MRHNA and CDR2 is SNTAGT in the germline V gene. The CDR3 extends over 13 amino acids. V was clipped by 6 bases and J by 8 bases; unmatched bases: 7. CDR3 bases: TGTGCCAGCAGCCTACAGGGGTTAGATGAGCAGTTCTTC. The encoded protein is CASSLQGLDEQFF.

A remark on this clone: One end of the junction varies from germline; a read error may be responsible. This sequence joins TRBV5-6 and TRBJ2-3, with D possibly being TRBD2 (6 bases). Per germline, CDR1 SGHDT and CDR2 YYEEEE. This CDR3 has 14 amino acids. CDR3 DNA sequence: TGTGCCAGCACCTTGGGGCTAGCGAGAGATACGCAGTATTTT. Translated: CASTLGLARDTQYF.

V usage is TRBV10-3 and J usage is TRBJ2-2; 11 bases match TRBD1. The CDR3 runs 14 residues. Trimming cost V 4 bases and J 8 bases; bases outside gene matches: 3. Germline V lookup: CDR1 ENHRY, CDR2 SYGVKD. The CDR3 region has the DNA TGTGCCATCAGTGCCGGGACAGGGGGTGGGGAGCTGTTTTTT. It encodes CAISAGTGGGELFF.

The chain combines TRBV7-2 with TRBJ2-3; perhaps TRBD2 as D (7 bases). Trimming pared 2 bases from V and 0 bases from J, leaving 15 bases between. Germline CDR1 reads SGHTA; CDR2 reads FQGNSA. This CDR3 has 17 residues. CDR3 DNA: TGTGCCAGCAGCTTAAGGGTGGGGGGGCCGAGCACAGATACGCAGTATTTT. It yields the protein CASSLRVGGPSTDTQYF.